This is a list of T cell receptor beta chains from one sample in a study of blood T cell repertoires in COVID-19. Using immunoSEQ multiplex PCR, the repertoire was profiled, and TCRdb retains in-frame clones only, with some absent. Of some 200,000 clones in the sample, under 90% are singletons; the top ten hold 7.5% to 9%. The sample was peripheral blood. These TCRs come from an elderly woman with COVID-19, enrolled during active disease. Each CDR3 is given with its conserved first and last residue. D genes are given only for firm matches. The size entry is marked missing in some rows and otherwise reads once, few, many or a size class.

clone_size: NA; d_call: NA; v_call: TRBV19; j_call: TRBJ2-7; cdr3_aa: CASSIYGEQYF; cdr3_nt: TGTGCCAGTAGTATTTACGGCGAGCAGTACTTC
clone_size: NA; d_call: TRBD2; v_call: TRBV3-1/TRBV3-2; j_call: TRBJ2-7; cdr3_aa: CASSQSGGPYYEQYF; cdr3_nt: TGTGCCAGCAGCCAAAGCGGGGGACCCTACTACGAGCAGTACTTC
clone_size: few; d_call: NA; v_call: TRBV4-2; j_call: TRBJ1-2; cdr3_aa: CASSQERVPYGYTF; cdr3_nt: TGTGCCAGCAGCCAAGAGAGGGTGCCATATGGCTACACCTTC
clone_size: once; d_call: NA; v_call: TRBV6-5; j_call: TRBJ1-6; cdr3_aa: CAIHGGLSSPLHF; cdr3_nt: TGTGCCATCCACGGGGGGCTTAGTTCACCCCTCCACTTT
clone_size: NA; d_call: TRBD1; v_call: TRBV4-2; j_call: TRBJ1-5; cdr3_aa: CASSPGTAFNPQHF; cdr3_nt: TGTGCCAGCAGCCCGGGGACAGCCTTCAATCCCCAGCATTTT
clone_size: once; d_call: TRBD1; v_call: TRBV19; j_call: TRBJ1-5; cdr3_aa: CASSGTGRSPYQPQHF; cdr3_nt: TGTGCCAGTAGTGGGACAGGAAGGTCGCCTTATCAGCCCCAGCATTTT
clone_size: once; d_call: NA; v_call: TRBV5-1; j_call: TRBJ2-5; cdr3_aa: CASSTAGGRETQYF; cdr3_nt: TGCGCCAGCAGCACCGCCGGGGGGCGGGAGACCCAGTACTTC
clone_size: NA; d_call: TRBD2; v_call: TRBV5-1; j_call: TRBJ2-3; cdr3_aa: CASSLYGLSGTSGRARGGTDTQYF; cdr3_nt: TGCGCCAGCAGCTTATACGGGTTGTCTGGAACTAGCGGGAGGGCCCGGGGCGGCACAGATACGCAGTATTTT
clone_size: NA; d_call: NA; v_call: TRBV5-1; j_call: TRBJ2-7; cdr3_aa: CASSLGQTSSYEQYF; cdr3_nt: TGCGCCAGCAGCTTGGGACAGACAAGCTCCTACGAGCAGTACTTC
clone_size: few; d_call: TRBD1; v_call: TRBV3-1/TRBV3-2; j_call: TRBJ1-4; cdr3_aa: CASSRQGAVTNEKLFF; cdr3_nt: TGTGCCAGCAGCCGACAGGGGGCCGTAACTAATGAAAAACTGTTTTTT
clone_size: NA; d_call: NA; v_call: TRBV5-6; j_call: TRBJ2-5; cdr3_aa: CASSLAAEETQYF; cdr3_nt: TGTGCCAGCAGCTTGGCCGCAGAAGAGACCCAGTACTTC
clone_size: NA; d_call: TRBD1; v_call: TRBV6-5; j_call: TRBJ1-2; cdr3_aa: CASGRGQGADGYTF; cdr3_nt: TGTGCCAGCGGACGAGGGCAGGGGGCTGATGGCTACACCTTC
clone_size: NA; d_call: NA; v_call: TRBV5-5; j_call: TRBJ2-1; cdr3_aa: CASSPSDYNEQFF; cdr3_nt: TGTGCCAGCAGCCCTAGCGACTACAATGAGCAGTTCTTC
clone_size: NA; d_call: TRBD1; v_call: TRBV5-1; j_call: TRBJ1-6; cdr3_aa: CASSLAGTGQSPLHF; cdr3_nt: TGCGCCAGCAGCTTGGCCGGGACAGGGCAGTCACCCCTCCACTTT
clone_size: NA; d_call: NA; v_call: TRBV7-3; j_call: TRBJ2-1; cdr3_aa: CASSPRSGVRVYNEQFF; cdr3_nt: TGTGCCAGCAGCCCACGCTCCGGGGTGAGGGTTTACAATGAGCAGTTCTTC
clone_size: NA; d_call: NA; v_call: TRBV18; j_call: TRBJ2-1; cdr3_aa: CASSPLLAMGGPSEQFF; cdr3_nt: TGTGCCAGCTCACCTCTACTAGCCATGGGAGGCCCCAGCGAGCAGTTCTTC
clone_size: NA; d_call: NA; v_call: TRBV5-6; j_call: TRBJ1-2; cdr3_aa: CASSPQVVGYGYTF; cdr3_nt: TGTGCCAGCAGCCCTCAGGTAGTCGGCTATGGCTACACCTTC
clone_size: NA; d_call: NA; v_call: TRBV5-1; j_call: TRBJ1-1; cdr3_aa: CASSFFEGQGTEAFF; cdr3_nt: TGCGCCAGCAGCTTTTTCGAGGGCCAAGGCACTGAAGCTTTCTTT
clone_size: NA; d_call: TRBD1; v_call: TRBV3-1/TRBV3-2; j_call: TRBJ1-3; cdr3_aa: CASSQGGGQGASGNTIYF; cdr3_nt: TGTGCCAGCAGCCAAGGAGGCGGACAGGGGGCCTCTGGAAACACCATATATTTT